This entry is about one T cell receptor beta chain. This sample stems from a study of control samples from healthy donors and cancer patients. There are 17 residues in the CDR3. Trimming cost V 3 bases and J 7 bases, with 22 bases left between them. The V gene's germline CDR1 is MGHRA and CDR2 YSYEKL. Using immunoSEQ multiplex PCR, the repertoire was profiled, and TCRdb retains in-frame clones only, with some absent. The sample has approximately 120,000 clones, 80% to 90% seen once; the top ten hold 2.9%. This receptor was identified in a man between 60 and 75 years old in good health. Sequencing used blood. The chain links TRBV4-1 to TRBJ1-5; D remains ambiguous. The CDR3 coding sequence is TGCGCCAGCAGCCACACCCTACAACACGGGGTAAAACAGCCCCAGCATTTT. It codes for CASSHTLQHGVKQPQHF.